The sequence of this TCR beta chain was determined in a study of breast tumors, draining lymph nodes, adjacent tissues. Findings and caveats of the study: Compared with basal-like, luminal-like tumors shared significantly more repertoire with nontumor tissue. Tumor TCR diversity was below lymph nodes but above nontumor tissue. Tumor T cell lymph node origin was a supported hypothesis, not proven.

This clonotype has at least ten counts. No antigen is known for it. Unmatched junction bases numbered 12, after V lost 2 bases and J lost 5 bases. This CDR3 is built from 17 residues. Germline-derived CDR1 and CDR2 are SGHTA and FQGTGA. TCRdb used MiXCR to reprocess the multiplex PCR reads, holding one entry per CDR3 protein. The sample lists approximately 150,000 distinct CDR3 sequences; approximately 32% were seen once. Axillary draining lymph nodes of breast cancer patients supplied the node samples. The material sequenced was axillary lymph node tissue. The chain joins TRBV7-3 to TRBJ2-7; 10 positions agree with TRBD2. The sequence was obtained from a female donor with breast cancer. Some clones in this sample may be carry-over from other donors' samples. CDR3 sequence (DNA): TGTGCCAGCAGCTTACCTGGTTCCCTAGCGGGGGACCACGAGCAGTACTTC. Encoded protein: CASSLPGSLAGDHEQYF. The full variable domain, with the rest looked up from reference TRBV7-3 and TRBJ2-7, is GAGVSQTPSNKVTEKGKYVELRCDPISGHTALYWYRQSLGQGPEFLIYFQGTGAADDSGLPNDRFFAVRPEGSVSTLKIQRTERGDSAVYLCASSLPGSLAGDHEQYFGPGTRLTVT.